This TCR beta chain is from a study of blood T cell repertoires in COVID-19. The overall study: Sites across the United States, Italy and Spain contributed samples from acute and convalescent COVID-19.

The V end lost 0 bases, the J end lost 5 bases, and 39 bases lay between the germline ends. Per germline, CDR1 SGHTA and CDR2 FQGTGA. This CDR3 is built from 24 residues. Authors' data handling: Scientists estimated how many nucleated cells there were by amplifying reference gene primers. Assay: immunoSEQ multiplex PCR; the TCRdb copy retains only in-frame clones and omits some. Clone size and the V and J calls come from that table; the DNA yielded D and trimming. The sample shows tens of thousands of clones, around 69% of them seen only once. This clonotype originated in a man between 65 and 79 years old with active or convalescent COVID-19. The rearrangement links TRBV7-3 to TRBJ2-3; maybe TRBD2 (5 bases). Sample: peripheral blood. CDR3 nucleotides: TGTGCCAGCAGCTTAACGGTTATTAGCGAAAGGGCCCGCTTCACAGAGGGTGTCGGAGATACGCAGTATTTT. Protein: CASSLTVISERARFTEGVGDTQYF. Looking up the rest from reference TRBV7-3 and TRBJ2-3 gives the full variable domain: GAGVSQTPSNKVTEKGKYVELRCDPISGHTALYWYRQSLGQGPEFLIYFQGTGAADDSGLPNDRFFAVRPEGSVSTLKIQRTERGDSAVYLCASSLTVISERARFTEGVGDTQYFGPGTRLTVL.